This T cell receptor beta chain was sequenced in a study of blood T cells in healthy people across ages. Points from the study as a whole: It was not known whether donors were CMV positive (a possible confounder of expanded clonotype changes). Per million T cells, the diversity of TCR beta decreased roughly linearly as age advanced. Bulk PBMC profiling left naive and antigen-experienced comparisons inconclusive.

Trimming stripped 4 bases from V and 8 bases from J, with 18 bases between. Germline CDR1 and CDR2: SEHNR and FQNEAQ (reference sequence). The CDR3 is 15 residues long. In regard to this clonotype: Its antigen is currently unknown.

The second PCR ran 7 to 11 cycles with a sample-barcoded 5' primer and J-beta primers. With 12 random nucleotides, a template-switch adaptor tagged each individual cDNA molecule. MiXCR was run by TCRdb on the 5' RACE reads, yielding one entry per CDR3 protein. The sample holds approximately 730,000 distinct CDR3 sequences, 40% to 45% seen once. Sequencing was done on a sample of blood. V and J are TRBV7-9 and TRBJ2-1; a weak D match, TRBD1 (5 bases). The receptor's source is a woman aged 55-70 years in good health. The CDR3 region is CASSSSLDSLDEQFF. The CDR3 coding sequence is TGTGCCAGCAGCTCCAGTCTTGACAGTTTGGATGAGCAGTTCTTC.